The source of this T cell receptor beta chain is a study of long-term antiretroviral therapy in people with HIV. Study findings and constraints: Before ART, certain clones expanded, and these dominated the repertoire at all time points.

Trimming stripped 2 bases from V and 4 bases from J, with 11 bases between. The CDR3 extends over 14 amino acids. Germline V gives CDR1 SGHAT, CDR2 FQNNGV. At least one PBMC sample before ART and at least two after were required. Regarding this clone: Antigen: not known.

immunoSEQ v3.0 was run at survey level. Sequencing was performed with immunoSEQ multiplex PCR; in TCRdb, only in-frame clones are kept and a portion is missing. The sample has 13,000 to 15,000 clones; 65% to 85% are singletons. The J gene is TRBJ1-2, the V gene TRBV11-2; unclear D gene. The specimen was unsorted PBMCs, collected 1.8 years before starting antiretroviral therapy. The TCR was taken from a middle-aged woman with HIV. The CDR3 spells CASSLSELSYGYTF. Written as DNA, the CDR3 is TGTGCCAGCAGCTTATCGGAACTTTCCTATGGCTACACCTTC.